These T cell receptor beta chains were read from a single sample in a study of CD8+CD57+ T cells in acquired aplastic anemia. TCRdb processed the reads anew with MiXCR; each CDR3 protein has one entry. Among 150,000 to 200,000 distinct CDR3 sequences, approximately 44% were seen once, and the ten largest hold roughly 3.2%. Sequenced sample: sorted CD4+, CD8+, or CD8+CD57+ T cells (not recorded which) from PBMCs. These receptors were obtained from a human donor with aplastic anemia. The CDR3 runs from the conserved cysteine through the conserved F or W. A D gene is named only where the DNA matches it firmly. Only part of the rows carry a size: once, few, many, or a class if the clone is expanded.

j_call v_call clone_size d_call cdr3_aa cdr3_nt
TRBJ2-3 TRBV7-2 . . CASGERYF TGTGCCAGCGGGGAGCGGTATTTT
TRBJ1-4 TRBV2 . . CASHGGRSMFF TGTGCCAGCCACGGGGGACGGTCCATGTTTTTT
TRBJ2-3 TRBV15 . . CATSRDKGASSPDTQYF TGTGCCACCAGCAGAGATAAAGGGGCCAGCTCCCCAGATACGCAGTATTTT
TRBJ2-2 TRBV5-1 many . CASHPGQPNTGELFF TGCGCCTCCCACCCTGGGCAGCCGAACACCGGGGAGCTGTTTTTT
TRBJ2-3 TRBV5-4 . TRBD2 CASSLGLAGAGIDTQYF TGTGCCAGCAGCTTGGGACTAGCGGGGGCAGGGATAGATACGCAGTATTTT
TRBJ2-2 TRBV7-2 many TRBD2 CASSLPLAGPNTGELFF TGTGCCAGCAGCCTCCCCCTAGCGGGACCCAACACCGGGGAGCTGTTTTTT
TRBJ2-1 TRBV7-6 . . CASSMGMNEQFF TGTGCCAGCAGCATGGGGATGAATGAGCAGTTCTTC
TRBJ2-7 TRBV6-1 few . CASSPGAGYFEQYF TGTGCCAGCAGCCCCGGGGCAGGGTACTTCGAGCAGTACTTC
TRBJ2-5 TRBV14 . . CASSQDLRTNGGETQYF TGTGCCAGCAGCCAAGACCTACGAACGAACGGGGGAGAGACCCAGTACTTC
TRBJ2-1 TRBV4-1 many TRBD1 CASSQDVRDRAYNEQFF TGCGCCAGCAGCCAAGATGTCCGGGACAGGGCCTACAATGAGCAGTTCTTC
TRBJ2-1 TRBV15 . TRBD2 CATSRAGTSVQGEQFF TGTGCCACCAGCAGGGCTGGGACTAGCGTACAGGGTGAGCAGTTCTTC
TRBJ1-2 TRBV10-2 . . CASSEPLGGVNYGYTF TGCGCCAGCAGTGAGCCCCTTGGGGGTGTTAACTATGGCTACACCTTC
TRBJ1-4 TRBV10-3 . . CATSPLGTNEKLFF TGTGCCACCTCCCCCCTGGGGACTAATGAAAAACTGTTTTTT
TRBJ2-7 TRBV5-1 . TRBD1 CASSGQGHYEQYF TGCGCCAGCAGCGGACAGGGACACTACGAGCAGTACTTC
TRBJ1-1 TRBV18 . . CASSPGAMNTEALF TGTGCCAGCTCACCGGGGGCCATGAACACTGAAGCTCTCTTT
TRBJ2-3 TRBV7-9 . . CASSSFRTDTQYF TGTGCCAGCAGCAGCTTCCGCACAGATACGCAGTATTTT
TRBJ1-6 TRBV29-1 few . CSFYDRIGNSPLHF TGCAGCTTCTACGACAGGATCGGTAATTCACCCCTCCACTTT
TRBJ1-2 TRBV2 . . CASSEVGDNGYTF TGTGCCAGCAGTGAAGTGGGGGATAATGGCTACACCTTC
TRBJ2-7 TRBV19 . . CASSSSGAYEQYF TGTGCCAGTAGTAGTTCTGGCGCCTACGAGCAGTACTTC
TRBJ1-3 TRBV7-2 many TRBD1 CASSPDRARNTIYF TGTGCCAGCAGCCCCGACAGGGCTCGAAACACCATATATTTT
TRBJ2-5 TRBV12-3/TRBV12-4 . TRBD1 CASSLTGGMETQYF TGTGCCAGCAGTTTGACAGGGGGCATGGAGACCCAGTACTTC
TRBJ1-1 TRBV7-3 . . CASSLSWAEAFF TGCGCCAGCAGCCTCTCGTGGGCTGAAGCTTTCTTT
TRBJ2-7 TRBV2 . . CASSEEGRGAYF TGTGCCAGCAGTGAAGAGGGCCGAGGGGCATACTTC
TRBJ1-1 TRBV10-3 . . CAIGTGGGDTEAFF TGTGCCATCGGAACTGGAGGAGGGGACACTGAAGCTTTCTTT
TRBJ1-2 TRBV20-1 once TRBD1 CSARDRENYGYTF TGCAGTGCTAGGGACAGGGAAAACTATGGCTACACCTTC
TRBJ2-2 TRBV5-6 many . CASSLRVEVSGELFF TGTGCCAGCAGCTTGAGGGTGGAGGTCTCCGGGGAGCTGTTTTTT
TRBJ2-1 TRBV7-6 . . CASSPFGRVNEQFF TGTGCCAGCAGCCCCTTTGGCAGGGTCAATGAGCAGTTCTTC
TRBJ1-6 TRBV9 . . CASSGGTQILHF TGTGCCAGCAGCGGCGGGACCCAAATCCTCCACTTT
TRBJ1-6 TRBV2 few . CARGRPIINSPLHF TGTGCCAGGGGGAGACCGATCATCAATTCACCCCTCCACTTT
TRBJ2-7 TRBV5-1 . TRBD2 CASRLAGEGEQYF TGCGCCAGCAGGCTAGCGGGAGAGGGTGAGCAGTACTTC
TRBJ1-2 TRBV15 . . CATSREAQANYGYTF TGTGCCACCAGCAGAGAAGCACAAGCTAACTATGGCTACACCTTC
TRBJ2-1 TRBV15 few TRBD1 CATSRGRGPTYNEQFF TGTGCCACCAGCAGAGGTAGGGGGCCTACATACAATGAGCAGTTCTTC
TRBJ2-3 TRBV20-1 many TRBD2 CSARDLGTLSGRAADTQYF TGCAGTGCTAGAGACCTCGGGACACTGAGCGGGAGGGCCGCAGATACGCAGTATTTT
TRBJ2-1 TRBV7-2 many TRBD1 CASSLGQYGEQFF TGTGCCAGCAGCCTGGGACAGTACGGTGAGCAGTTCTTC
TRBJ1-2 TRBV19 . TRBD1 CASSPTGSYGYTF TGTGCCAGTAGTCCGACAGGGTCATATGGCTACACCTTC
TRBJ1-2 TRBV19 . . CASKGAEGYTF TGTGCCAGTAAAGGGGCGGAGGGCTACACCTTC
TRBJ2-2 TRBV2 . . CASSRTAGELFF TGTGCCAGCAGTCGGACAGCCGGGGAGCTGTTTTTT
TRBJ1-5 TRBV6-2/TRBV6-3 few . CASSSRRDTTSNQPQHF TGTGCCAGCAGTTCTCGCCGGGACACCACTAGCAATCAGCCCCAGCATTTT
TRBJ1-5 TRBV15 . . CATSRIHSNQPQHF TGTGCCACCAGCAGAATACATAGCAATCAGCCCCAGCATTTT
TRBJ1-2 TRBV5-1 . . CASSFREANYGYTF TGCGCCAGCAGCTTTCGGGAGGCCAACTATGGCTACACCTTC
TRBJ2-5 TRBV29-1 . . CSDQTAQETQYF TGCAGCGACCAGACAGCTCAAGAGACCCAGTACTTC
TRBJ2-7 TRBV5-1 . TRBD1 CASSLARTGGDYEQYF TGCGCCAGCAGCTTGGCGAGGACAGGGGGCGACTACGAGCAGTACTTC
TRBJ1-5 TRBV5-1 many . CASPIRQGRRPQHF TGCGCCAGCCCCATACGTCAGGGGAGGAGGCCCCAGCATTTT
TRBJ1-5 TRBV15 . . CATSVLSGQPQHF TGTGCCACCAGCGTCCTCAGCGGACAGCCCCAGCATTTT
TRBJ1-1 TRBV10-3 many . CAINGLIEAFF TGTGCCATCAATGGACTGATAGAGGCTTTCTTT
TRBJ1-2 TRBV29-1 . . CSVVTGQIGGGYTF TGCAGCGTTGTCACCGGACAGATAGGAGGGGGCTACACCTTC
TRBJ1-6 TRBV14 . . CASSQASGVRSPLHF TGTGCCAGCAGCCAGGCGAGCGGGGTCCGTTCACCCCTCCACTTT
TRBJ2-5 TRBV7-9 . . CASAGGNEETQYF TGTGCCAGCGCGGGCGGGAATGAAGAGACCCAGTACTTC
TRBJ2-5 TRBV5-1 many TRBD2 CASSLTSGGHQETQYF TGCGCCAGCAGCTTAACTAGCGGGGGGCACCAAGAGACCCAGTACTTC
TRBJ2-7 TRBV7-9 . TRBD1 CASSGGQGYEQYF TGTGCCAGCAGCGGAGGACAGGGCTACGAGCAGTACTTC
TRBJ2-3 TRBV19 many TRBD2 CATGGLVTDTQYF TGTGCCACCGGAGGACTAGTCACAGATACGCAGTATTTT
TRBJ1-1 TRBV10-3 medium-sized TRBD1 CAIRDDYRGTEAFF TGTGCCATCAGGGATGATTACAGGGGTACTGAAGCTTTCTTT
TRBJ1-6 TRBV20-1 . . CSARVQRKNSPLHF TGCAGTGCTAGAGTCCAAAGAAAAAATTCACCCCTCCACTTT
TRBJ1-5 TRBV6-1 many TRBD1 CASSRGQGGNQPQHF TGTGCCAGCAGCAGGGGACAGGGAGGCAATCAGCCCCAGCATTTT
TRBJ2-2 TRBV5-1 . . CASGLGRSGGAVTGELFF TGCGCCAGCGGCTTGGGGCGTTCTGGGGGGGCCGTCACCGGGGAGCTGTTTTTT
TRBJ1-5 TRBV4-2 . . CASSLLQGIDQPQHF TGTGCCAGCAGCCTCCTACAGGGTATCGATCAGCCCCAGCATTTT